The rows below give T cell receptor beta chains drawn from one sample of a study of OX40 agonist ivuxolimab in advanced cancers. Method: immunoSEQ multiplex PCR; TCRdb's copy keeps in-frame clones and lacks some. The table includes nearly 70,000 clones, under 90% detected once. This sample comprised CD4+ or CD8+ T cells sorted from blood, obtained in a trial of the OX40 agonist ivuxolimab. Receptors originate from an adult with an advanced solid tumor such as melanoma, head and neck, liver or kidney cancer. Each CDR3 is given with its conserved first and last residue. Fields, in order: CDR3 protein, CDR3 DNA, clone size, D gene, V gene, J gene. D genes are given only for firm matches. Only some rows state a clone size, as once, few, many or a class for expanded clones.

cdr3_aa: CASSPDGRVETQYF
cdr3_nt: TGTGCCAGCTCACCTGACGGAAGGGTAGAGACCCAGTACTTC
clone_size: -
d_call: -
v_call: TRBV18
j_call: TRBJ2-5

cdr3_aa: CASTRDRGNTEAFF
cdr3_nt: TGCGCCAGCACAAGGGACAGGGGGAACACTGAAGCTTTCTTT
clone_size: -
d_call: TRBD1
v_call: TRBV5-1
j_call: TRBJ1-1

cdr3_aa: CASSPQTDSISYEQYF
cdr3_nt: TGCGCCAGCAGCCCCCAAACCGACAGTATTTCCTACGAGCAGTACTTC
clone_size: -
d_call: -
v_call: TRBV4-3
j_call: TRBJ2-7

cdr3_aa: CASSRGPGLGGYTF
cdr3_nt: TGTGCCAGCAGTAGGGGACCGGGCCTAGGGGGCTACACCTTC
clone_size: -
d_call: -
v_call: TRBV7-3
j_call: TRBJ1-2

cdr3_aa: CASSPGSLGNTIYF
cdr3_nt: TGCGCCAGCAGCCCGGGATCCCTCGGAAACACCATATATTTT
clone_size: once
d_call: -
v_call: TRBV4-3
j_call: TRBJ1-3

cdr3_aa: CASSLGNYGYTF
cdr3_nt: TGTGCCAGCAGTTTAGGGAACTATGGCTACACCTTC
clone_size: -
d_call: -
v_call: TRBV6-6
j_call: TRBJ1-2

cdr3_aa: CASSPSTGTYGYTF
cdr3_nt: TGTGCCAGCAGTCCGTCGACAGGGACCTATGGCTACACCTTC
clone_size: few
d_call: TRBD1
v_call: TRBV27
j_call: TRBJ1-2

cdr3_aa: CASSSSGATDTQYF
cdr3_nt: TGTGCCAGCAGCTCAAGCGGGGCCACAGATACGCAGTATTTT
clone_size: -
d_call: TRBD2
v_call: TRBV5-5
j_call: TRBJ2-3

cdr3_aa: CASSSVGGGGTEAFF
cdr3_nt: TGTGCCAGCAGCTCCGTGGGTGGGGGAGGTACTGAAGCTTTCTTT
clone_size: -
d_call: -
v_call: TRBV11-3
j_call: TRBJ1-1

cdr3_aa: CAINGQGTVNTEAFF
cdr3_nt: TGTGCCATCAATGGACAGGGAACGGTGAACACTGAAGCTTTCTTT
clone_size: -
d_call: TRBD1
v_call: TRBV10-3
j_call: TRBJ1-1